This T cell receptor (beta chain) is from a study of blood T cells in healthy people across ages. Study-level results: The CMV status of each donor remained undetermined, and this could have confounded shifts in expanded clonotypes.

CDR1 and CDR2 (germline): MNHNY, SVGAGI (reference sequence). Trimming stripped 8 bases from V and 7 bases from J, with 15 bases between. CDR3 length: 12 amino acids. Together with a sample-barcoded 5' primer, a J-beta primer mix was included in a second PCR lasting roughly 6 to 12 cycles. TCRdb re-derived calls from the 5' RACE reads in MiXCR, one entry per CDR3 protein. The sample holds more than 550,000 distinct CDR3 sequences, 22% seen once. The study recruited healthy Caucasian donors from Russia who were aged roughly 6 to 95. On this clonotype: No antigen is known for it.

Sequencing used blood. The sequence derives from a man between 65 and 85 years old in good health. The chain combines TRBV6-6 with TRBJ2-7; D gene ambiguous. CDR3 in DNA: TGTGCCAGCGCCCCCCCCACTGGAGAGCAGTACGTC. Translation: CASAPPTGEQYV.